A selection of T cell receptor beta chains follows, all from one sample in a study of early T cells in non-severe SARS-CoV-2 infection. TCRdb re-derived calls from the 5' RACE reads in MiXCR, one entry per CDR3 protein. Of about 46,000 distinct CDR3 sequences detected, roughly a tenth appear once; the ten largest clones hold roughly 5.7%. Sequencing used whole blood, obtained at baseline. These receptors all come from an adult who was a healthcare worker with PCR-confirmed SARS-CoV-2 infection or an uninfected control (not recorded which). CDR3s include the opening cysteine and the closing phenylalanine or tryptophan. A D gene is named only where the DNA matches it firmly. Part of the rows lack a size; the others show once, few, many or a class for expanded clones.

>NA|NA|TRBJ2-1|TRBV20-1|16
TGCAGTGCTAGAGATCTCGACGGGATGACCTACAATGAGCAGTTCTTC
CSARDLDGMTYNEQFF
>few|NA|TRBJ2-5|TRBV5-4|14
TGTGCCAGCAGCTTTGGACAGCAGGTAGAGACCCAGTACTTC
CASSFGQQVETQYF
>NA|NA|TRBJ1-3|TRBV6-1|16
TGTGCCAGCAGTGTGGTTTGGACTTTTTCTGGAAACACCATATATTTT
CASSVVWTFSGNTIYF
>NA|NA|TRBJ2-7|TRBV6-2/TRBV6-3|14
TGTGCCAGCAGCCGCCTCCCAAACAGTTTCGAGCAGTACTTC
CASSRLPNSFEQYF
>many|NA|TRBJ1-6|TRBV3-1|14
TGTGCCAGCAGCCCGACAGCTGGGGATTCACCCCTCCACTTT
CASSPTAGDSPLHF
>NA|TRBD1|TRBJ2-7|TRBV12-3/TRBV12-4|14
TGTGCCAGCAAAACTGGACAGGGGAACCACGAGCAGTACTTC
CASKTGQGNHEQYF
>NA|TRBD2|TRBJ2-1|TRBV3-1|16
TGTGCCAGCAGCCCTAGCGGGGCGTCCAACGTGGATGAGCAGTTCTTC
CASSPSGASNVDEQFF
>NA|TRBD2|TRBJ2-1|TRBV6-5|16
TGTGCCAGCAGTTACTCTTCTAGCGGGGGTGACAATGAGCAGTTCTTC
CASSYSSSGGDNEQFF
>NA|NA|TRBJ1-5|TRBV20-1|12
TGCAGTGCTAGACCTAGCAATCAGCCCCAGCATTTT
CSARPSNQPQHF
>many|TRBD1|TRBJ2-7|TRBV27|14
TGTGCCAGCAACAAAGGGACAGGGACGGGCGAGCAGTACTTC
CASNKGTGTGEQYF
>NA|NA|TRBJ2-2|TRBV12-3/TRBV12-4|16
TGTGCCAGCAGCCCCGGAGGTGGAGGGTGGTCCGGGGAGCTGTTTTTT
CASSPGGGGWSGELFF
>few|NA|TRBJ1-5|TRBV29-1|16
TGCAGCGTTGCAGACAGGCCCCAGAATAGCAATCAGCCCCAGCATTTT
CSVADRPQNSNQPQHF
>NA|NA|TRBJ1-4|TRBV5-5|15
TGTGCCAGCAGCCTGGAGGGGTTGGGACGTGAAAAACTGTTTTTT
CASSLEGLGREKLFF
>NA|TRBD1|TRBJ2-2|TRBV12-3/TRBV12-4|14
TGTGCCAGCACTGACAGGGGCAACACCGGGGAGCTGTTTTTT
CASTDRGNTGELFF
>NA|NA|TRBJ2-1|TRBV9|15
TGTGCCAGCAGCGCCAGCGGTTATGCTGACAATGAGCAGTTCTTC
CASSASGYADNEQFF
>many|NA|TRBJ1-1|TRBV20-1|13
TGCAGTGCTAGAGGACAGGTAGTCACTGAAGCTTTCTTT
CSARGQVVTEAFF
>few|TRBD2|TRBJ2-3|TRBV5-1|16
TGCGCCAGCAGCTTATCTCCAGCGGGAGCGGCAGATACGCAGTATTTT
CASSLSPAGAADTQYF
>NA|NA|TRBJ2-5|TRBV19|13
TGTGCCAGTAGTATATTGGCAGGGGAGACCCAGTACTTC
CASSILAGETQYF
>few|TRBD2|TRBJ2-5|TRBV20-1|14
TGCAGTGCTAGCGGGAGGGCCCGAGTAGAGACCCAGTACTTC
CSASGRARVETQYF
>NA|NA|TRBJ2-1|TRBV12-3/TRBV12-4|16
TGTGCCAGCAGTTTAAGTGGTCAGGTTGGGGACAATGAGCAGTTCTTC
CASSLSGQVGDNEQFF
>NA|NA|TRBJ2-3|TRBV21-1|17
TGTGCCAGCAGCGTCCCAGGGAGGGGCCACAGCACAGATACGCAGTATTTT
CASSVPGRGHSTDTQYF
>many|TRBD1|TRBJ1-1|TRBV7-2|14
TGTGCCAGCAGCCCAGGGACAGGGCGAACTGAAGCTTTCTTT
CASSPGTGRTEAFF
>NA|NA|TRBJ2-3|TRBV5-5|17
TGTGCCAGCAGCTTGGGTCTGGGATCTCTACCCACAGATACGCAGTATTTT
CASSLGLGSLPTDTQYF
>medium-sized|NA|TRBJ1-1|TRBV2|16
TGTGCCAGCACAAGGGAGGGGGGAATTCAGAACACTGAAGCTTTCTTT
CASTREGGIQNTEAFF
>few|NA|TRBJ2-1|TRBV11-2|14
TGTGCCAGCAGCTTGACGGGAGCCGACAATGAGCAGTTCTTC
CASSLTGADNEQFF
>many|TRBD1|TRBJ1-2|TRBV25-1|15
TGTGCCAGCAGTCGGACCGGGACAGGGACGTATGGCTACACCTTC
CASSRTGTGTYGYTF
>NA|TRBD2|TRBJ2-1|TRBV6-5|13
TGTGCCATCCGGGGGACTAGCAACAATGAGCAGTTCTTC
CAIRGTSNNEQFF
>NA|NA|TRBJ2-5|TRBV21-1|15
TGTGCCAGCAGCAAAGCACAGGGAGTCGGGGAGACCCAGTACTTC
CASSKAQGVGETQYF
>few|TRBD2|TRBJ2-1|TRBV5-1|13
TGCGCCAGCGCGCGGGGGGGCGGCAATGAGCAGTTCTTC
CASARGGGNEQFF
>many|TRBD1|TRBJ2-1|TRBV7-2|14
TGTGCCAGCAGCCCCCCGGGACAGCGAAATGAGCAGTTCTTC
CASSPPGQRNEQFF
>few|NA|TRBJ2-3|TRBV6-5|14
TGTGCCAGCTCCCGCGGGGCTTACACAGATACGCAGTATTTT
CASSRGAYTDTQYF
>few|NA|TRBJ1-2|TRBV7-8|13
TGTGCCAGCAGCCCCCCCTCCGGCTATGGCTACACCTTC
CASSPPSGYGYTF
>few|NA|TRBJ2-1|TRBV30|13
TGTGCCTGGAGTGTGGGCGGGCCCAATGAGCAGTTCTTC
CAWSVGGPNEQFF
>many|NA|TRBJ2-7|TRBV11-2|18
TGTGCCAGCAGCTTCCCCCCGTTAGGCCGACGCGGTTCCTACGAGCAGTACTTC
CASSFPPLGRRGSYEQYF
>NA|NA|TRBJ2-1|TRBV20-1|11
TGCAGTGTTAGCTCCTACAATGAGCAGTTCTTC
CSVSSYNEQFF
>NA|NA|TRBJ2-3|TRBV19|13
TGTGCCAGTAGTAGCCAGACAGGAGGGTTTCTGGATTTT
CASSSQTGGFLDF
>few|NA|TRBJ2-3|TRBV24-1|13
TGTGCCACCAGTGAACCACACACAGATACGCAGTATTTT
CATSEPHTDTQYF
>NA|NA|TRBJ1-2|TRBV7-2|16
TGTGCCAGCAGCTTATACCCTGGGGACGGCGCCTATGGCTACACCTTC
CASSLYPGDGAYGYTF
>NA|NA|TRBJ2-1|TRBV6-1|15
TGTGCCAGCAGTCCTACGGTGCTCTCCTACAATGAGCAGTTCTTC
CASSPTVLSYNEQFF
>few|NA|TRBJ2-7|TRBV7-6|14
TGTGCCAGCAGCTCCCTTATGAGGGCCTACGAGCAGTACTTC
CASSSLMRAYEQYF
>many|NA|TRBJ2-2|TRBV12-3/TRBV12-4|15
TGTGCCAGCAGTTTAGCCAGCCCGACCACCGGGGAGCTGTTTTTT
CASSLASPTTGELFF
>few|NA|TRBJ1-1|TRBV11-3|13
TGTGCCAGCAGCCCGAGGATCGACACTGAAGCTTTCTTT
CASSPRIDTEAFF
>NA|NA|TRBJ1-2|TRBV7-9|14
TGTGCCAGCAGCTTAGAACACGCTAACTATGGCTACACCTTC
CASSLEHANYGYTF
>few|NA|TRBJ2-7|TRBV7-6|12
TGTGCCAGCAGCTTAGCAGGTAGCCGGCAGTACTTC
CASSLAGSRQYF
>NA|TRBD1|TRBJ2-1|TRBV24-1|15
TGTGCCACCACCCCGGGACAGGGGGAGAACAATGAGCAGTTCTTC
CATTPGQGENNEQFF
>NA|NA|TRBJ2-3|TRBV20-1|12
TGCAGTGCTAGAGTTCACACAGATACGCAGTATTTT
CSARVHTDTQYF
>NA|NA|TRBJ2-7|TRBV5-4|15
TGTGCCAGCAGCTTGGACGGGTTTAGCTCCTACGAGCAGTACTTC
CASSLDGFSSYEQYF
>NA|NA|TRBJ2-5|TRBV6-2/TRBV6-3|13
TGTGCCAGCATCGATCTGTCATCTAAGACCCAGTACTTC
CASIDLSSKTQYF
>many|TRBD1|TRBJ1-6|TRBV7-6|16
TGTGCCAGCAGCCTGACCGGGACAGGGGCACGGTCACCCCTCCACTTT
CASSLTGTGARSPLHF
>NA|NA|TRBJ1-1|TRBV10-1|13
TGCGCCAGCAGTGAAAACAGTCTCTCTGAAGCTTTCTTT
CASSENSLSEAFF
>many|TRBD1|TRBJ2-7|TRBV5-6|16
TGTGCCAGCAGCTTGTATTGGACAGGGCTATCCTACGAGCAGTACTTC
CASSLYWTGLSYEQYF
>NA|TRBD2|TRBJ2-3|TRBV10-3|16
TGTGCCATCAGTGAACTACTAGCGGGGGTCACAGATACGCAGTATTTT
CAISELLAGVTDTQYF
>few|NA|TRBJ2-1|TRBV28|16
TGTGCCAGCAGTCCCCCGCTAGAGAGCTCCTACAATGAGCAGTTCTTC
CASSPPLESSYNEQFF